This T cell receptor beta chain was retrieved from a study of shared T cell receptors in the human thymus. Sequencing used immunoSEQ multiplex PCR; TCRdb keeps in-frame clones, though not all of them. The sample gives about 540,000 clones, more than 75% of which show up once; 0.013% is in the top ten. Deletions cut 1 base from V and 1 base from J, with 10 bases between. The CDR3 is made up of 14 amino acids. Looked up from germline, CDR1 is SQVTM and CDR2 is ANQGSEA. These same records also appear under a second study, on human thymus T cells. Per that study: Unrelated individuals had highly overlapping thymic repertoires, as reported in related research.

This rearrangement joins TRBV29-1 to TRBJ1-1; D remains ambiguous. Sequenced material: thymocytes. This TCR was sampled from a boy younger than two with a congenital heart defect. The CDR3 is CSVEGGVKNTEAFF. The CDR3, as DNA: TGCAGCGTTGAAGGGGGAGTGAAGAACACTGAAGCTTTCTTT.